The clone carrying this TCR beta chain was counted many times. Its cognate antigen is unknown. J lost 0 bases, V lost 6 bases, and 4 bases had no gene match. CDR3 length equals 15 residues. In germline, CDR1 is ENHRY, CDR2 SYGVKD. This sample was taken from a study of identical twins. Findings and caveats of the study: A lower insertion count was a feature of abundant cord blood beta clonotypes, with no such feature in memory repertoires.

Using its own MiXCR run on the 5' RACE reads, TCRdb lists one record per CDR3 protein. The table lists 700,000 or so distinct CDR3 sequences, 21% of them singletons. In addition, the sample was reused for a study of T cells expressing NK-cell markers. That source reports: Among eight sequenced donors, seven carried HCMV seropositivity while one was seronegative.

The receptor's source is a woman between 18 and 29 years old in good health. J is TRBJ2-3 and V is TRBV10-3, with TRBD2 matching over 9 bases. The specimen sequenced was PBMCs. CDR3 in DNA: TGTGCCATCAGCCCTAGCGGGGCTAGCACAGATACGCAGTATTTT. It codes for CAISPSGASTDTQYF.